The 17 T cell receptor beta chains given below trace back to one sample, sequenced in a study of regulatory T cells in long-lasting Graves disease. CDR3 regions were amplified by Arm-PCR using iRepertoire HTBI primers to build TCR beta libraries. TCRdb analysed the multiplex PCR reads with MiXCR anew, one entry per CDR3 protein. The table lists around 400,000 distinct CDR3 sequences, roughly a quarter of them singletons. Regarding time point: persistent/refractory GD, antithyroid drugs over 5 years with positive TRAb. There was RNA extracted from PBMCs, and the TCR library was made from it. The material was peripheral blood mononuclear cells (PBMCs), obtained when the disease was refractory, from a patient treated with antithyroid drugs. The source is a female donor with Graves disease.

This clonotype was seen a handful of times. V and J are TRBV20-1 and TRBJ2-7; D gene ambiguous. Trimming removed 3 bases at V and 5 bases at J, with 11 bases between. The CDR3 has 12 residues. CDR1 and CDR2 from the germline V gene are DFQATT and SNEGSKA (reference sequence). CDR3 sequence reads: CSASARANEQYF. CDR3 nucleotide sequence: TGCAGTGCTAGCGCAAGAGCGAACGAGCAGTACTTC.

V usage is TRBV11-2 and J usage is TRBJ2-1; tentative D call: TRBD1 (6 bases). The CDR3 runs 15 residues. V was clipped by 0 bases and J by 7 bases, with 13 bases between them. Germline V CDR1 and CDR2: SGHAT, FQNNGV. Written as DNA, the CDR3 is TGTGCCAGCAGCTTAGACCTGACAGGTTTAAATGAGCAGTTCTTC. Translating it yields CASSLDLTGLNEQFF.

In its sample, this clonotype was seen a few times. The chain uses TRBV7-2 and TRBJ2-1; D unclear. Germline CDR1 reads SGHTA; CDR2 reads FQGNSA. V lost 1 base and J lost 6, with 4 bases in between. This CDR3 is built from 12 residues. The CDR3 DNA sequence: TGTGCCAGCAGCTTAGTGGTCAATGAGCAGTTCTTC. It encodes CASSLVVNEQFF.

This clonotype occurred many times. V is TRBV7-2 and J is TRBJ1-4; perhaps TRBD1 as D (5 bases). The germline V gene has CDR1 SGHTA and CDR2 FQGNSA. The CDR3 length is 15 residues. V was cut by 5 bases and J by 8 bases, with 18 bases left in between. DNA of the CDR3: TGTGCCAGCAGCCTTCTGGGGCGATTGGGAGAAAAACTGTTTTTT. It yields the protein CASSLLGRLGEKLFF.

This clonotype was observed a handful of times. This chain connects TRBV6-1 to TRBJ1-5, with 11 bases lining up with TRBD1. This CDR3 comprises 15 residues. Germline V gene sequence: CDR1 MNHNS, CDR2 SASEGT. V dropped 6 bases and J dropped 4; count of bases not matched to a gene: 5. In DNA, the CDR3 is TGTGCCAGCAGGCCCGGGACAGGGGGTAATCAGCCCCAGCATTTT. This translates into CASRPGTGGNQPQHF.

This clonotype was observed a handful of times. The chain carries TRBV6-4 and TRBJ2-7; no clear D. The V end lost 5 bases, the J end lost 3 bases, and 17 bases lay between the germline ends. Germline CDR1 and CDR2: MRHNA and SNTAGT. CDR3 length: 15 amino acids. Here the CDR3 reads CASSYGPGPLYEQYF. DNA for the CDR3: TGTGCCAGCAGTTACGGGCCAGGTCCCCTCTACGAGCAGTACTTC.

The CDR3 DNA reads as TGCAGCGTTGTGAAAGCGGGAGGGCCGAGGGAGCAGTACTTC. This translates into CSVVKAGGPREQYF. The gene calls are TRBV29-1 and TRBJ2-7, with TRBD2 matching 10 bases. The CDR3 runs to 14 residues. The germline V gene has CDR1 SQVTM and CDR2 ANQGSEA. The V and J ends lost 4 bases and 7 bases, in that order; junction bases with no gene match: 10.

This clonotype was detected ten times or more. V gene TRBV28 combines with J gene TRBJ2-2; D uncertain. The V gene's germline CDR1 is MDHEN and CDR2 SYDVKM. The V and J ends lost 7 bases and 8 bases respectively, with 8 bases between them. The CDR3 consists of 11 residues. CDR3 nucleotides: TGTGCCAGCACCACAAGGGGGGAGCTGTTTTTT. Translation: CASTTRGELFF.

This clonotype was seen ten or more times. The CDR3 DNA sequence: TGTGCCAGCCGTGAGGGGTCGAGCTCCTATAATTCACCCCTCCACTTT. Residues: CASREGSSSYNSPLHF. The chain joins TRBV7-2 to TRBJ1-6, with D maybe TRBD1 (5 bases). This CDR3 is built from 16 residues. Trimming cost V 8 bases and J 0 bases, with 14 bases left between them. The germline V gene encodes CDR1 SGHTA and CDR2 FQGNSA.

Only a few counts were recorded for this clonotype. This chain connects TRBV27 to TRBJ2-7; D is ambiguous. Germline V gene data show CDR1 as MNHEY and CDR2 as SMNVEV (reference sequence). There are 15 residues in the CDR3. Deletions cut 6 bases from V and 0 bases from J, with 15 bases between. The CDR3 DNA follows: TGTGCCAGCAGAAGCCACGCAGGCAGCTCCTACGAGCAGTACTTC. Its protein is CASRSHAGSSYEQYF.

Regarding this clonotype: A much larger clone is a single base away; this may be a read error. This rearrangement joins TRBV28 to TRBJ2-5, with D possibly being TRBD1 (6 bases). With 5 bases removed from V and 3 bases from J, the gap between germline ends came to 28 bases. This CDR3 spans 19 amino acids. Germline CDR1 is MDHEN and CDR2 is SYDVKM. For the CDR3, the DNA is TGTGCCAGCAGTCTCGACCGGTTGGTACAACCGGGACAAAAAGAGACCCAGTACTTC. Protein product: CASSLDRLVQPGQKETQYF.

The chain joins TRBV4-1 to TRBJ2-7; D may be TRBD1 (5 bases). V gave up 0 bases and J gave up 7 bases, with 19 bases separating them. CDR1 is MGHRA and CDR2 is YSYEKL in the germline V gene. This CDR3 comprises 16 residues. CDR3 sequence: CASSQDLGEGIREQYF. CDR3 in DNA: TGCGCCAGCAGCCAAGATTTAGGGGAAGGGATTCGGGAGCAGTACTTC.

The chain couples TRBV19 to TRBJ2-7; 7 nucleotides agree with TRBD2. CDR1 is LNHDA and CDR2 is SQIVND in the germline V gene (reference sequence). The length of the CDR3 is 14 residues. With 5 bases clipped from V and 6 bases from J, the junction kept 10 bases outside the gene matches. The CDR3 nucleotides read TGTGCCAGTAGTTTTCTAGCGGACTCCCCCGAGCAGTACTTC. Translated: CASSFLADSPEQYF.

The gene calls are TRBV12-3 or TRBV12-4 and TRBJ2-1; the D is unclear. The CDR3 has 14 residues. Trimming cost V 4 bases and J 0 bases, with 7 bases left between them. CDR3 sequence: CASSSPGSYNEQFF. The CDR3 DNA sequence: TGTGCCAGCAGTTCTCCAGGCTCCTACAATGAGCAGTTCTTC.

This clonotype was detected only a few times. The chain couples TRBV9 to TRBJ1-4; perhaps TRBD1 as D (5 bases). Trimming took 4 bases from V and 8 from J, leaving 15 bases between them. CDR3 length: 14 residues. CDR1 SGDLS and CDR2 YYNGEE come from the germline V gene. DNA for the CDR3: TGTGCCAGCAGCTTAGGGTATCGGGGCGAAAAACTGTTTTTT. As protein: CASSLGYRGEKLFF.

The chain couples TRBV3-1 to TRBJ1-1; D is undetermined. Between the trimmed V and J ends, which lost 3 bases and 5 bases, there was a span of 16 bases. The CDR3 is 15 residues long. Germline CDR1 LGHDT, CDR2 YNNKEL (reference sequence). The CDR3 region is CASSHFTVFPTEAFF. The CDR3 coding sequence is TGTGCCAGCAGCCATTTCACCGTATTCCCAACTGAAGCTTTCTTT.

This clonotype was seen at least ten times. The V and J genes are TRBV7-8 and TRBJ1-5, with D possibly matching TRBD1 (5 bases). Germline-derived CDR1 and CDR2 are SGHVS and FQNEAQ. CDR3 size: 16 residues. With 0 bases removed from V and 3 bases from J, the gap between germline ends came to 12 bases. CDR3 in amino acids: CASSLALRGPNQPQHF. CDR3 bases: TGTGCCAGCAGCTTAGCGCTGAGGGGACCCAATCAGCCCCAGCATTTT.